This T cell receptor beta chain came from a study of OX40 agonist ivuxolimab in advanced cancers. Study summary: Participants averaged approximately 65 years of age (range about 23 to 90) and were roughly 80% male.

Measured with immunoSEQ multiplex PCR; TCRdb has only the in-frame clones, and not every one. Among about 15,000 clones listed, over 80% were seen once. This CDR3 has 14 residues. The V gene's germline CDR1 is MRHNA and CDR2 SNTAGT. V lost 6 bases and J lost 3; bases outside the gene matches: 3. The clonotype originates from an adult with an advanced solid tumor such as melanoma, head and neck, liver or kidney cancer. Sample: CD4+ or CD8+ T cells sorted from blood, taken in a trial of the OX40 agonist ivuxolimab. The V gene is TRBV6-4, the J gene TRBJ2-2, with 8 bases aligning to TRBD2. The CDR3 bases are TGTGCCAGCAGAGCGGGAGCTGACACCGGGGAGCTGTTTTTT. Amino acid sequence: CASRAGADTGELFF.